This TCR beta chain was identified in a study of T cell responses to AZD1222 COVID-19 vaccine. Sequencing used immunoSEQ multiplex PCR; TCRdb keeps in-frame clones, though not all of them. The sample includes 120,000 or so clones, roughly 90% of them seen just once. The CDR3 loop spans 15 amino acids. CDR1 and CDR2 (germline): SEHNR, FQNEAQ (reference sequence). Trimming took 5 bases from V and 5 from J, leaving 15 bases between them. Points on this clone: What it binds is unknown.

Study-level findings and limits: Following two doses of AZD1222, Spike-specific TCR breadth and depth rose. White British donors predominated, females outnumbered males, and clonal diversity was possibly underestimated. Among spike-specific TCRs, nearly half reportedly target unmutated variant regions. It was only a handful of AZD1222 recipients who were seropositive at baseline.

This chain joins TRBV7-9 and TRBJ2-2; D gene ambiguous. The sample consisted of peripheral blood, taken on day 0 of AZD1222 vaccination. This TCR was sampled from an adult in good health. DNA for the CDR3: TGTGCCAGCAGCATCACGGGCCTACAAACCGGGGAGCTGTTTTTT. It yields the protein CASSITGLQTGELFF.